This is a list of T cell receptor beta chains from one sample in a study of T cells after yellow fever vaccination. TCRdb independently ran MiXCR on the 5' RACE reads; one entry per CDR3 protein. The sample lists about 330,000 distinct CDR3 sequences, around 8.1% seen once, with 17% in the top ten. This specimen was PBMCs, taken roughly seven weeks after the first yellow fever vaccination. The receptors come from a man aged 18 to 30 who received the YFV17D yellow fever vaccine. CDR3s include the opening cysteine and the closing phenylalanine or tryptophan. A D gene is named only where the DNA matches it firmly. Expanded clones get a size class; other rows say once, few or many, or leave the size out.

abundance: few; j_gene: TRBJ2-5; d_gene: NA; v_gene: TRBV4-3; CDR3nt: TGCGCCAGCAGCCAAGACGCCAGACGGGGGGAGACCCAGTACTTC; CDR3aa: CASSQDARRGETQYF
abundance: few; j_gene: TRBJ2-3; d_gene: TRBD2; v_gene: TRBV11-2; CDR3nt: TGTGCCAGCAGTTTGCGACTAGCGGCGTCGGATACGCAGTATTTT; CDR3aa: CASSLRLAASDTQYF
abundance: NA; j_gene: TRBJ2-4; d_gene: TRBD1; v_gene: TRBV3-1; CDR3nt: TGTGCCAGCGGGACAGGGGCCAAAAACATTCAGTACTTC; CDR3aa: CASGTGAKNIQYF
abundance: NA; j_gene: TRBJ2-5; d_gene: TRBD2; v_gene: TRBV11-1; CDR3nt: TGTGCCAGCAGCTTTATGGCGGGGGAAGAGACCCAGTACTTC; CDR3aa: CASSFMAGEETQYF
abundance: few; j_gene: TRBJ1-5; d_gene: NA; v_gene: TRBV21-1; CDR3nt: TGTGCCAGCAGCAAAGTTCAGGGGGCCGGAGGAAGCAATCAGCCCCAGCATTTT; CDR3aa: CASSKVQGAGGSNQPQHF
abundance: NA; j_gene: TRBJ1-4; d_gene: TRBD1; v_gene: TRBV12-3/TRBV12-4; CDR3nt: TGTGCCAGCAGGCGAACAGGGGCAACTAATGAAAAACTGTTTTTT; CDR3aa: CASRRTGATNEKLFF
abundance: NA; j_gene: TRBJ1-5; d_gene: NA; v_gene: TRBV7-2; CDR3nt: TGTGCCAGCAGCTCAAACAGGGATCAGCCCCAGCATTTT; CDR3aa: CASSSNRDQPQHF
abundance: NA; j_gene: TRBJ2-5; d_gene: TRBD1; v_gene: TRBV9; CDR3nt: TGTGCCAGCAGCGTTATAGGGGGCGGGGAGACCCAGTACTTC; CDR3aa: CASSVIGGGETQYF
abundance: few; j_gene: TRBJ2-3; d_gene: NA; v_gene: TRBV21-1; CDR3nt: TGTGCCAGCAGCAGCCGAAGGCGGGACAGGGGGCACCCAGATACGCAGTATTTT; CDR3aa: CASSSRRRDRGHPDTQYF
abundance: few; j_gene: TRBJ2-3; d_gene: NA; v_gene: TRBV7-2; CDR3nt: TGTGCCAGCAGCTTATTCGGTAGCACAGATACGCAGTATTTT; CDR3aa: CASSLFGSTDTQYF
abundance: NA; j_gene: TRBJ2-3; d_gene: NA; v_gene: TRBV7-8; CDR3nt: TGTGCCAGCAGCCCCCGAGACTCCAGGGATACGCAGTATTTT; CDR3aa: CASSPRDSRDTQYF
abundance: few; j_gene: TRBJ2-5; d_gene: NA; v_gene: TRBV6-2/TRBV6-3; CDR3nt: TGTGCCAGCAGTCGCATGGGACCAACTAAATGGCAAGAGACCCAGTACTTC; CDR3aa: CASSRMGPTKWQETQYF
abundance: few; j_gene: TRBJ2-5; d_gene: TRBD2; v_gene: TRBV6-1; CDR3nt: TGTGCCAGCAGTGACACTAGCGGCGAAGAGACCCAGTACTTC; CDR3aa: CASSDTSGEETQYF
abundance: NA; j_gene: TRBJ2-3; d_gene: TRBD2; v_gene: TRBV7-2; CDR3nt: TGTGCCAGCAGCTTTTACGCGGGGGTAGGGGATACGCAGTATTTT; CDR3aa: CASSFYAGVGDTQYF
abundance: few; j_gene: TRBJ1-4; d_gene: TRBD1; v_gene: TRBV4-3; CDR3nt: TGCGCCAGCAGCCATCACAGGGGTGGTTATGAAAAACTGTTTTTT; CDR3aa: CASSHHRGGYEKLFF
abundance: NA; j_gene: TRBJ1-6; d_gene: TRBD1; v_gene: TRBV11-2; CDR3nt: TGTGCCAGCAGCCCTACCGGGACAGGGGGTGTATCATATAATTCACCCCTCCACTTT; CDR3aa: CASSPTGTGGVSYNSPLHF
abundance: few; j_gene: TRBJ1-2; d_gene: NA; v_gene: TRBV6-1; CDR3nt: TGTGCCAGCATATCAGGGGACTTCGGCTATGGCTACACCTTC; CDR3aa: CASISGDFGYGYTF
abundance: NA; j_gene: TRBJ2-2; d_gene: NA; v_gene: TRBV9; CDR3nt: TGTGCCAGCAGCGGGGCCAGGGGGGGCCCGAACACCGGGGAGCTGTTTTTT; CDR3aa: CASSGARGGPNTGELFF
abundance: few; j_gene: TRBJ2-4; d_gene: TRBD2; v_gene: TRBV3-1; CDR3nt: TGTGCCAGCAGCCAGGGGGAGGGAATCGGAAACATTCAGTACTTC; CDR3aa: CASSQGEGIGNIQYF